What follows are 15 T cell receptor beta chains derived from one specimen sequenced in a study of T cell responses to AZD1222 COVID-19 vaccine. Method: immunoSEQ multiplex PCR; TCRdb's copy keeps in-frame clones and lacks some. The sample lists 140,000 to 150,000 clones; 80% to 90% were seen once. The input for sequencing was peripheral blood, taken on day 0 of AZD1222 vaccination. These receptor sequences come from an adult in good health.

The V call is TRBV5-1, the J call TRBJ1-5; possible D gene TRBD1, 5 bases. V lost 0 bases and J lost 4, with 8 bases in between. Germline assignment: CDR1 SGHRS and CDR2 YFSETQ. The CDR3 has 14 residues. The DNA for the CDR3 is TGCGCCAGCAGCTTGGGACAGAATAATCAGCCCCAGCATTTT. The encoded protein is CASSLGQNNQPQHF.

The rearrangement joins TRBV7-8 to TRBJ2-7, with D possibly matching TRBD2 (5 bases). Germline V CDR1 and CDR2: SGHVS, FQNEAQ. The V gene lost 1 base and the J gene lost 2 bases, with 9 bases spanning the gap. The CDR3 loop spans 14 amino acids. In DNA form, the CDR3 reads TGTGCCAGCAGCTTAGTAGTCGGGGCCTACGAGCAGTACTTC. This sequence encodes CASSLVVGAYEQYF. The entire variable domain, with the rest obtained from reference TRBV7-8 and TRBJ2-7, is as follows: GAGVSQSPRYKVAKRGQDVALRCDPISGHVSLFWYQQALGQGPEFLTYFQNEAQLDKSGLPSDRFFAERPEGSVSTLKIQRTQQEDSAVYLCASSLVVGAYEQYFGPGTRLTVT.

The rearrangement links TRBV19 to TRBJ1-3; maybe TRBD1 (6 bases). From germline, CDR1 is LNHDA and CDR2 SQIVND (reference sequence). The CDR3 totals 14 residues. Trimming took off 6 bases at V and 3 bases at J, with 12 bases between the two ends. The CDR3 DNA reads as TGTGCCAGTAGATCGACAGGTAGTGGAAACACCATATATTTT. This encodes CASRSTGSGNTIYF.

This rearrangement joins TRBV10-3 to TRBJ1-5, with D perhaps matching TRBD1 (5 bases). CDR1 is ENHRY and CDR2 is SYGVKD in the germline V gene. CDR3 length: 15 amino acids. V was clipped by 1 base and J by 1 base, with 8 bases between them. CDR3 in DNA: TGTGCCATCAGTGAGTTTGGGGGAAGCAATCAGCCCCAGCATTTT. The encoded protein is CAISEFGGSNQPQHF.

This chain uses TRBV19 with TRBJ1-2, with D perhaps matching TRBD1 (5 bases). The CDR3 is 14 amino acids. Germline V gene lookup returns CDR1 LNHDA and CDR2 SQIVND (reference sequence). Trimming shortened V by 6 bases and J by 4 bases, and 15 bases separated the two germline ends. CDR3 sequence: CASRMGPGGYGYTF. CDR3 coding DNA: TGTGCCAGTAGGATGGGGCCGGGTGGCTATGGCTACACCTTC.

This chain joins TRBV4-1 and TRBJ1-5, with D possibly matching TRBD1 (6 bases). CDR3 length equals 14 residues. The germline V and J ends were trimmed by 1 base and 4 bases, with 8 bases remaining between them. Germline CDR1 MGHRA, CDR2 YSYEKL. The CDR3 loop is CASSQAGENQPQHF. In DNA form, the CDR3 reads TGCGCCAGCAGCCAAGCAGGGGAAAATCAGCCCCAGCATTTT.

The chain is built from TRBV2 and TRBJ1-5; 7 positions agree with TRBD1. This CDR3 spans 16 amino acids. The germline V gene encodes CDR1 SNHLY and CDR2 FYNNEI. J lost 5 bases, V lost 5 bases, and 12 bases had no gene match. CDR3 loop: CASSLPGQFRDQPQHF. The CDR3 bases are TGTGCCAGCAGTCTCCCGGGACAGTTTCGGGATCAGCCCCAGCATTTT.

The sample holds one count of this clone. CDR3 DNA: TGTGCCAGCCTCTCCCCCCAGGGGTATGTAGCTTTCTTT. This encodes CASLSPQGYVAFF. This chain uses TRBV18 with TRBJ1-1, with a weak D call TRBD1 (6 bases). The CDR3 is 13 amino acids. The ends were cut back, 8 bases at V and 10 bases at J, with 20 bases in the middle. Germline loops: CDR1 KGHSH, CDR2 LQKENI.

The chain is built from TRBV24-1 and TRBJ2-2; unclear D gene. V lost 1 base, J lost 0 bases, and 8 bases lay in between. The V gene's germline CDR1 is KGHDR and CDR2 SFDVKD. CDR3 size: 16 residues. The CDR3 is CATSDFEQTNTGELFF. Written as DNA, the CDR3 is TGTGCCACCAGTGATTTCGAACAAACGAACACCGGGGAGCTGTTTTTT.

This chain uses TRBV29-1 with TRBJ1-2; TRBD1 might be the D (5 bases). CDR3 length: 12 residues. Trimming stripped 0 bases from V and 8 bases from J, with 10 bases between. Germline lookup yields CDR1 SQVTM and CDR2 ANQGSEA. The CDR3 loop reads CSVEERGGGYTF. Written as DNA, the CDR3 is TGCAGCGTTGAAGAAAGGGGAGGAGGCTACACCTTC.

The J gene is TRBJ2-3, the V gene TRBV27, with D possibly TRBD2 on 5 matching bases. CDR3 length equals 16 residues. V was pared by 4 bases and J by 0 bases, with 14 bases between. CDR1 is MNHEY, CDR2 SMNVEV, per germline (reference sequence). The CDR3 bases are TGTGCCAGCAGTTCAGGACTTACCCTCAGCACAGATACGCAGTATTTT. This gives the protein CASSSGLTLSTDTQYF.

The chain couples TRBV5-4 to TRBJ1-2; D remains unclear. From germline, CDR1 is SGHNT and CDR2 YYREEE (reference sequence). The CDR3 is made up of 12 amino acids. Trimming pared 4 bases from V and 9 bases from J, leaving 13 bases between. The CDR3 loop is CASSETKTSYTF. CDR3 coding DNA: TGTGCCAGCAGCGAAACTAAGACCAGCTACACCTTC. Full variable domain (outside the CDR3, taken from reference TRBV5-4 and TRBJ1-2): ETGVTQSPTHLIKTRGQQVTLRCSSQSGHNTVSWYQQALGQGPQFIFQYYREEENGRGNFPPRFSGLQFPNYSSELNVNALELDDSALYLCASSETKTSYTFGSGTRLTVV.

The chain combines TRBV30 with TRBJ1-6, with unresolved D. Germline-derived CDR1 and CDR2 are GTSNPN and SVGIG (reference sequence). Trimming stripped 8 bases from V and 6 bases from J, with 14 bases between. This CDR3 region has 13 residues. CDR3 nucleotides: TGTGCCGGAAGGCGGGGAACTAATTCACCCCTCCACTTT. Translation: CAGRRGTNSPLHF.

The CDR3 here is CASSSIRLAGELFF. CDR3 nucleotides: TGTGCCAGCAGCTCCATTAGACTAGCCGGGGAGCTGTTTTTT. The chain recombines TRBV11-2 with TRBJ2-2; a possible D gene is TRBD2 (6 bases). The CDR3 totals 14 residues. V lost 4 bases and J lost 6, with 12 bases in between. Germline lookup yields CDR1 SGHAT and CDR2 FQNNGV.

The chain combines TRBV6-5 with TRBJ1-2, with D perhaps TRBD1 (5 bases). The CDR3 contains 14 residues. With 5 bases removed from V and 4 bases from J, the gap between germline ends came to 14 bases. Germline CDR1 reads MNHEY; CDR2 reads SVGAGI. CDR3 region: CASSKQVQGYGYTF. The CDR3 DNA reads TGTGCCAGCAGTAAACAGGTTCAAGGCTATGGCTACACCTTC.